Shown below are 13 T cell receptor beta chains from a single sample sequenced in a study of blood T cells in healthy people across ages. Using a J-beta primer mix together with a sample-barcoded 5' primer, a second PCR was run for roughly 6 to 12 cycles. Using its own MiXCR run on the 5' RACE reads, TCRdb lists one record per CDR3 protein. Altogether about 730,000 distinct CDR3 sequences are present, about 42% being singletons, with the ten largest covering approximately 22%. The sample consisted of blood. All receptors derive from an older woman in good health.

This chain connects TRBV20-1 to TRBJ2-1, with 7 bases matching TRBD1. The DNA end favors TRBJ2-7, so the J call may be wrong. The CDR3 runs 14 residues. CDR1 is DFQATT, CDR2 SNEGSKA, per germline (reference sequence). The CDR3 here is CSAKRTGSYNEQYF. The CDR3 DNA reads TGCAGTGCTAAGAGGACAGGATCCTACAATGAGCAGTACTTC.

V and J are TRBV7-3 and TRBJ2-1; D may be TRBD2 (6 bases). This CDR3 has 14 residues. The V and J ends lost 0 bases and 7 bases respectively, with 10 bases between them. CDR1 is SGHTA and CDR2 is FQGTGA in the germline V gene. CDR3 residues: CASSLTAGSNEQFF. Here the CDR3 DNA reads TGTGCCAGCAGCTTAACTGCGGGATCTAATGAGCAGTTCTTC. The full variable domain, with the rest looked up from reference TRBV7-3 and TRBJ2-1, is GAGVSQTPSNKVTEKGKYVELRCDPISGHTALYWYRQSLGQGPEFLIYFQGTGAADDSGLPNDRFFAVRPEGSVSTLKIQRTERGDSAVYLCASSLTAGSNEQFFGPGTRLTVL.

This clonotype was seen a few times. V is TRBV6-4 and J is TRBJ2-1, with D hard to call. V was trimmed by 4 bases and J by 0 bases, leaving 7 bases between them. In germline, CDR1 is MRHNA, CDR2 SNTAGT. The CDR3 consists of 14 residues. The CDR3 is CASSAESSYNEQFF. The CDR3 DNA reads TGTGCCAGCAGTGCGGAGAGCTCCTACAATGAGCAGTTCTTC.

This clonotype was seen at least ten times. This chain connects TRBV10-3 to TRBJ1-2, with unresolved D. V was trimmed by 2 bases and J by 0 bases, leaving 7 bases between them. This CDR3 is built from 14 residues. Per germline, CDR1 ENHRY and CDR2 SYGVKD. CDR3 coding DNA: TGTGCCATCAGTGAGGGCAGAACTAACTATGGCTACACCTTC. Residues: CAISEGRTNYGYTF.

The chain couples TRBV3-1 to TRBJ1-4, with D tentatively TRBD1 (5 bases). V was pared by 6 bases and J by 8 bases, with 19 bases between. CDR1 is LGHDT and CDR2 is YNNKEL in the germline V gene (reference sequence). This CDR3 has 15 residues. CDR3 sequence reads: CASSPGGGGNEKLFF. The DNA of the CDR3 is TGTGCCAGCAGTCCCGGTGGTGGGGGGAACGAAAAACTGTTTTTT.

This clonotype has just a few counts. This chain's CDR3 is CATSDGSTSGTETQYF. The CDR3 DNA follows: TGTGCCACCAGTGATGGTTCGACTAGCGGGACAGAGACCCAGTACTTC. The gene calls are TRBV24-1 and TRBJ2-5, with 11 bases aligning to TRBD2. The CDR3 consists of 16 residues. Trimming removed 3 bases from V and 4 bases from J; junction bases left unmatched: 6. CDR1 and CDR2 from the germline V gene are KGHDR and SFDVKD.

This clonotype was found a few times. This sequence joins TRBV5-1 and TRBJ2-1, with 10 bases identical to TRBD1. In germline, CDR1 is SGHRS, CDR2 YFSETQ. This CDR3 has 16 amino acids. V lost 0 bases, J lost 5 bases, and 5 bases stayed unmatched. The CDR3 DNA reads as TGCGCCAGCAGCTTGGAACGGACAGGGGGAAACAATGAGCAGTTCTTC. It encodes CASSLERTGGNNEQFF.

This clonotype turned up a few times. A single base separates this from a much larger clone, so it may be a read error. The CDR3 DNA is TGTGCCAGCAGATCCTACGAGCAGTACTTC. Translation: CASRSYEQYF. This rearrangement joins TRBV6-2 or TRBV6-3 to TRBJ2-7; the D is unclear. The CDR3 loop spans 10 amino acids. CDR1 and CDR2 from the germline V gene are MNHEY and SVGEGT. With 6 bases removed from V and 1 base from J, the gap between germline ends came to 1 base.

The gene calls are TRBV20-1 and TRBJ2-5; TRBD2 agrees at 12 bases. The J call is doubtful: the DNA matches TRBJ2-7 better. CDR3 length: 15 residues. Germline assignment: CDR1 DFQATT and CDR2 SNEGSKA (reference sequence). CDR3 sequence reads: CSARDPLAGGFEQYF. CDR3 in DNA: TGCAGTGCTAGAGATCCCCTAGCGGGGGGGTTCGAGCAGTACTTC.

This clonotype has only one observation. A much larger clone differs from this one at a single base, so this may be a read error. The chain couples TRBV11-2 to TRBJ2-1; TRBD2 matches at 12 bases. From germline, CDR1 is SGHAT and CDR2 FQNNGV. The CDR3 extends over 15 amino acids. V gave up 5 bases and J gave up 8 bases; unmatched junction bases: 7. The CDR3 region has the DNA TGTGCCAGCAGCCGTAGGGCTAGCGGGGGGGATGAGCAGTTCTTC. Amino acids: CASSRRASGGDEQFF.

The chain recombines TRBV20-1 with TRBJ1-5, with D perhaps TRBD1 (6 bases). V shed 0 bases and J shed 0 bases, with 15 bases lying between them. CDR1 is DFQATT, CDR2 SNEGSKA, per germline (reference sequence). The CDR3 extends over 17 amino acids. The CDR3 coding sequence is TGCAGTGCTAGAGATATGGGGACACCTAATAGCAATCAGCCCCAGCATTTT. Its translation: CSARDMGTPNSNQPQHF.

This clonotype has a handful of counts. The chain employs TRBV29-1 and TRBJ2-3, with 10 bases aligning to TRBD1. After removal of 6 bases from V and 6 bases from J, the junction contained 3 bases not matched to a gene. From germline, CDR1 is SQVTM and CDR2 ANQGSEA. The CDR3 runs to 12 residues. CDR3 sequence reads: CSVRQGADTQYF. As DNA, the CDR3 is TGCAGCGTCAGACAGGGGGCGGATACGCAGTATTTT.

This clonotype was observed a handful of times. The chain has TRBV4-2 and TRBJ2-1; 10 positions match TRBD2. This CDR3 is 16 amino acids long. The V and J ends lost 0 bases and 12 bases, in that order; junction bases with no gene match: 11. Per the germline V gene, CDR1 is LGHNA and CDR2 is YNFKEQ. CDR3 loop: CASSQDRPSGRSGQFF. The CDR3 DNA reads TGTGCCAGCAGCCAAGACCGGCCTAGCGGGAGATCTGGGCAGTTCTTC.